This TCR beta chain is from a study of post-analysis software for immune sequencing data. Notes on this clonotype: The antigen remains undetermined.

Included in the TCR beta cDNA libraries were unique molecular identifiers. MiXCR, applied by TCRdb to the PCR reads, yields one record per CDR3 protein. The repertoire holds 800,000 to 950,000 distinct CDR3 sequences, with about 57% as singletons. CDR3 length: 15 amino acids. Germline V gene data show CDR1 as SEHNR and CDR2 as FQNEAQ (reference sequence). The V end lost 5 bases, the J end lost 0 bases, and 11 bases lay between the germline ends. Findings and caveats of the study: In patients, about 5 TRBV segments were more frequent than in controls, with TRBV5-6, TRBV5-1 and TRBV20-1 among them. Normalized Chao1 diversity was significantly lower in multiple sclerosis patients than in controls.

The clonotype originates from a girl aged 10 to 17 with multiple sclerosis. The sequenced sample consisted of blood. V gene TRBV7-9 combines with J gene TRBJ2-1; possible D gene TRBD1, 6 bases. The DNA for the CDR3 is TGTGCCAGCAGCATGGACAGTCTCTCCTACAATGAGCAGTTCTTC. This translates into CASSMDSLSYNEQFF.